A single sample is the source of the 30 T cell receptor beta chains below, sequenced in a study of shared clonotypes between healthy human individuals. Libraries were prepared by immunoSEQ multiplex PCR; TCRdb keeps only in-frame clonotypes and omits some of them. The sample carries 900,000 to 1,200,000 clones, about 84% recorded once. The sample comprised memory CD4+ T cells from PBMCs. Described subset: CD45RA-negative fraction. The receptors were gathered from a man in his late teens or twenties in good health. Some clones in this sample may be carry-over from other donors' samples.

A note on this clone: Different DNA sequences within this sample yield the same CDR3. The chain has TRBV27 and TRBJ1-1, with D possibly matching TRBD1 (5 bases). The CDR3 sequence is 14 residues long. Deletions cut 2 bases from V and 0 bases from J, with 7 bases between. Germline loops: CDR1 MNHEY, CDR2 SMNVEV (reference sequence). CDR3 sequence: CASSLQGLNTEAFF. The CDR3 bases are TGTGCCAGCAGTTTACAGGGCTTGAACACTGAAGCTTTCTTT.

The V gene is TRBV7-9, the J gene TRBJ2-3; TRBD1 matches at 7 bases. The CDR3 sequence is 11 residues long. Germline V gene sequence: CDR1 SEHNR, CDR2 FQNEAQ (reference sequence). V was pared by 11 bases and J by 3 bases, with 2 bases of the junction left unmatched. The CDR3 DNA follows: TGTGCCGGACAGGAAACAGATACGCAGTATTTT. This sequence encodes CAGQETDTQYF.

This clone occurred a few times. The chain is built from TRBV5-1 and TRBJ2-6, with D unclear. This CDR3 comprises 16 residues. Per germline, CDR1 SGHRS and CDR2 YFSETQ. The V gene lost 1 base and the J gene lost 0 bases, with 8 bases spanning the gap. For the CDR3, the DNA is TGCGCCAGCAGCTTGACAGCCAGCTCTGGGGCCAACGTCCTGACTTTC. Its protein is CASSLTASSGANVLTF.

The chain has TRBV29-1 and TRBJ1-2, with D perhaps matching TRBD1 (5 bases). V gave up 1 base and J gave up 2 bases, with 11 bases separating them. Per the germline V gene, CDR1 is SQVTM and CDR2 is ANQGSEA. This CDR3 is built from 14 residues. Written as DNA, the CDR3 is TGCAGCGTTGAAGGCGTAGGGACGAACTATGGCTACACCTTC. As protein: CSVEGVGTNYGYTF.

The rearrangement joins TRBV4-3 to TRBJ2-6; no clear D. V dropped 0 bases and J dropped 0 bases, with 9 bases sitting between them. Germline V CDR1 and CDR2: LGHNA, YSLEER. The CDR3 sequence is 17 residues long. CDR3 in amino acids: CASSQDPTSSGANVLTF. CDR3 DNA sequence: TGCGCCAGCAGCCAAGATCCGACGAGCTCTGGGGCCAACGTCCTGACTTTC.

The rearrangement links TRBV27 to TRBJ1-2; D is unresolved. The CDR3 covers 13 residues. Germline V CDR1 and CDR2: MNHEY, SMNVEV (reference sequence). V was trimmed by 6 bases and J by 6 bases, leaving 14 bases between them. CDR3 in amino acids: CASRDTTGDGYTF. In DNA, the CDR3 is TGTGCCAGCAGAGACACTACCGGGGATGGCTACACCTTC.

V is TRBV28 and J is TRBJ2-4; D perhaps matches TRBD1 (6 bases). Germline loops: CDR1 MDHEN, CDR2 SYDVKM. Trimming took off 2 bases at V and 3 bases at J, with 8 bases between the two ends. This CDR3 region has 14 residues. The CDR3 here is CASSLGQSKNIQYF. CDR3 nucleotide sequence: TGTGCCAGCAGTTTAGGACAGAGCAAAAACATTCAGTACTTC.

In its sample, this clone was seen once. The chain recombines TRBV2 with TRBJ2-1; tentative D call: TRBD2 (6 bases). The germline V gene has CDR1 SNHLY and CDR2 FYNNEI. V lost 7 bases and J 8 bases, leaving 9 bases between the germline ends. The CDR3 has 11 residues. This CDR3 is CASTREDEQFF. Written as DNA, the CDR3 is TGTGCCAGCACCAGGGAGGATGAGCAGTTCTTC.

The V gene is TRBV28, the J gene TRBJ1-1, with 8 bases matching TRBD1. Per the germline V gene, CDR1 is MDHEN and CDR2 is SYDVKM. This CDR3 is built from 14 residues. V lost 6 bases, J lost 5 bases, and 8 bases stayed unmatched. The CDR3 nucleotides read TGTGCCAGCAGGTCAACAGGGGGGAGTACTGAAGCTTTCTTT. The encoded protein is CASRSTGGSTEAFF.

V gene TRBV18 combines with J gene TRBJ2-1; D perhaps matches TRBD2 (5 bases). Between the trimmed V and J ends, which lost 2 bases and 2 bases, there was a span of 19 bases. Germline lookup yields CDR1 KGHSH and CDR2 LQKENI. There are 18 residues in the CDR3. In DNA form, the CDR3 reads TGTGCCAGCTCACCATTGGTTTCTTCGCGGGTCACCTACAATGAGCAGTTCTTC. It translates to CASSPLVSSRVTYNEQFF.

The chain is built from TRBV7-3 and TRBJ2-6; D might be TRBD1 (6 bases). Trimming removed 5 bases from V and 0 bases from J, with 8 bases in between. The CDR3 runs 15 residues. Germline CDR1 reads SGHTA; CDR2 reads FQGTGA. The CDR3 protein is CASSPQGSGANVLTF. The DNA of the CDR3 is TGTGCCAGCAGCCCACAGGGCTCTGGGGCCAACGTCCTGACTTTC. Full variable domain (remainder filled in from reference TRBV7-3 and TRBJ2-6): GAGVSQTPSNKVTEKGKYVELRCDPISGHTALYWYRQSLGQGPEFLIYFQGTGAADDSGLPNDRFFAVRPEGSVSTLKIQRTERGDSAVYLCASSPQGSGANVLTFGAGSRLTVL.

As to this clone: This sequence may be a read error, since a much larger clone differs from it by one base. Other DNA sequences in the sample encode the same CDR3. CDR3 protein: CAWSDLGARRVGELFF. The CDR3 nucleotides are TGTGCCTGGAGCGACTTAGGGGCGCGGAGGGTCGGAGAGCTGTTTTTT. The genes are TRBV30 and TRBJ2-2; possibly TRBD2 for D (6 bases). The germline V gene encodes CDR1 GTSNPN and CDR2 SVGIG (reference sequence). The CDR3 has 16 amino acids. V lost 3 bases and J 11 bases, leaving 25 bases between the germline ends.

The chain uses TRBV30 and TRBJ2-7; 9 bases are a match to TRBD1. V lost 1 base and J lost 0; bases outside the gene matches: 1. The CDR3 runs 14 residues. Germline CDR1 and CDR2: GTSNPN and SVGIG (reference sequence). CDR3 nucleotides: TGTGCCTGGAGTGGGGACAGGGTCTCCTACGAGCAGTACTTC. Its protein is CAWSGDRVSYEQYF.

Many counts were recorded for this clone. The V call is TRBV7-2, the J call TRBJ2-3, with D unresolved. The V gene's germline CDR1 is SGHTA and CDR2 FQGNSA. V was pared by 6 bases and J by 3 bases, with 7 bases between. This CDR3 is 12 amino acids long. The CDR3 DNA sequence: TGTGCCAGCAGATCAGTGACAGATACGCAGTATTTT. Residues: CASRSVTDTQYF.

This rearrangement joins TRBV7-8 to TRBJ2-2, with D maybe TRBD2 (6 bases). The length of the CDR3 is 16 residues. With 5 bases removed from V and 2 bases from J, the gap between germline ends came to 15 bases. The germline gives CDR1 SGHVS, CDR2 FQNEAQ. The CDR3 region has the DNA TGTGCCAGCAGCCAAGCGGGTCTAACCAACACCGGGGAGCTGTTTTTT. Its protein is CASSQAGLTNTGELFF.

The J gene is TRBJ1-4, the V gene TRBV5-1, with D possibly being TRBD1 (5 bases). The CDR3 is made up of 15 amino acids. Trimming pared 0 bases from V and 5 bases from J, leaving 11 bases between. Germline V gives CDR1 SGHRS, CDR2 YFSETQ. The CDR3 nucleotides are TGCGCCAGCAGCTTGGGGTGGCGGACAAATGAAAAACTGTTTTTT. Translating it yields CASSLGWRTNEKLFF. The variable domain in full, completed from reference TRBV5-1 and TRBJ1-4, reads KAGVTQTPRYLIKTRGQQVTLSCSPISGHRSVSWYQQTPGQGLQFLFEYFSETQRNKGNFPGRFSGRQFSNSRSEMNVSTLELGDSALYLCASSLGWRTNEKLFFGSGTQLSVL.

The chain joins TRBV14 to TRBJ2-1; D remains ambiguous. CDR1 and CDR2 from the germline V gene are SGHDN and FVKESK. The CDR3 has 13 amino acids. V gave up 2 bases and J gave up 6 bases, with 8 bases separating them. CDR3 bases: TGTGCCAGCAGCCAACCAATCGGCAATGAGCAGTTCTTC. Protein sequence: CASSQPIGNEQFF.

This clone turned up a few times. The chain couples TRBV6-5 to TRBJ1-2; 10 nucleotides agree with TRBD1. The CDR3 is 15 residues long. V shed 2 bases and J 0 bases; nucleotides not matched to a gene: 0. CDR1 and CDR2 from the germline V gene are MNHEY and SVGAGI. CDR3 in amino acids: CASSYGTGANYGYTF. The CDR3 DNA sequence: TGTGCCAGCAGTTACGGGACAGGGGCTAACTATGGCTACACCTTC.

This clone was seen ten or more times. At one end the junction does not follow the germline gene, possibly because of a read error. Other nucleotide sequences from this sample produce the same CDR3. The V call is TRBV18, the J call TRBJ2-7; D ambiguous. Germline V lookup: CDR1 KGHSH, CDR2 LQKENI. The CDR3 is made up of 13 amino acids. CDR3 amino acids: CASSPSSSDEQYF. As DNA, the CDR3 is TGTGCCAGCTCACCTTCCAGCTCCGACGAGCAGTACTTC.

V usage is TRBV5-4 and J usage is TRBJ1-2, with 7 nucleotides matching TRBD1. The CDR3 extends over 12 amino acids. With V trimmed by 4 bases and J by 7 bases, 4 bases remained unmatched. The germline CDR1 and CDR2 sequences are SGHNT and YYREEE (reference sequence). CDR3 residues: CASSGTVGGYTF. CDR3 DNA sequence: TGTGCCAGCAGCGGGACAGTCGGTGGCTACACCTTC.

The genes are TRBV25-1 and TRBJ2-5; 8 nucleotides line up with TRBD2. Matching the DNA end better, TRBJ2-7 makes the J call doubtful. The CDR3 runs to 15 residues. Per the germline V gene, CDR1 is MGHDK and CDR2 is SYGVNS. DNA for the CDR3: TGTGCCAGCAGTGGCGGGACTAGTCGGGTCTACGAGCAGTACTTC. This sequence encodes CASSGGTSRVYEQYF.

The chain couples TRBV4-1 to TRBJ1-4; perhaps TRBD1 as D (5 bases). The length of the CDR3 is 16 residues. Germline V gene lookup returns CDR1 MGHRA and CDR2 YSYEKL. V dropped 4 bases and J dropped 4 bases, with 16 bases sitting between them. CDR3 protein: CASSPSPGHRNEKLFF. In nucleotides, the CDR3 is TGCGCCAGCAGCCCGTCCCCCGGACACCGTAATGAAAAACTGTTTTTT.

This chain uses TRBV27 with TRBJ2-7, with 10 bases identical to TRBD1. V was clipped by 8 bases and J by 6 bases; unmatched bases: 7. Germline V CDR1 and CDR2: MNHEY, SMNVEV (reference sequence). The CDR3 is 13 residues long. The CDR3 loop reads CASALTGGGEQYF. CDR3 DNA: TGTGCCAGCGCCTTGACAGGGGGCGGCGAGCAGTACTTC.

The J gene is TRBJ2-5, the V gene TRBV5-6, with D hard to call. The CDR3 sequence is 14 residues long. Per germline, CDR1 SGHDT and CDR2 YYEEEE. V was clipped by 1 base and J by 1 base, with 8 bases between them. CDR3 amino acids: CASSLISVQETQYF. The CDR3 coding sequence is TGTGCCAGCAGCTTGATCAGCGTCCAAGAGACCCAGTACTTC.

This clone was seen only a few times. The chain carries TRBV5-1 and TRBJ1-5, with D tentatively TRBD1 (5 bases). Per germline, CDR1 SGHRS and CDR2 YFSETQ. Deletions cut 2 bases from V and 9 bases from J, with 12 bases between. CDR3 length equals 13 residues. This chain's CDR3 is CASSLRQGGPQHF. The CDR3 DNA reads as TGCGCCAGCAGCTTACGCCAGGGCGGGCCCCAGCATTTT.

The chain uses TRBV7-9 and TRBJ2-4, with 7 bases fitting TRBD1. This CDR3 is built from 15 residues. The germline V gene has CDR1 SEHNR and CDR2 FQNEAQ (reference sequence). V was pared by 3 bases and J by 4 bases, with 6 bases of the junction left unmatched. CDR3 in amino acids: CASSFSTGSKNIQYF. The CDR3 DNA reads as TGTGCCAGCAGCTTCTCGACAGGGTCTAAAAACATTCAGTACTTC.

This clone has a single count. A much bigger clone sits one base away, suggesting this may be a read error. The CDR3 DNA sequence: TGTGCCAGCAGAACGAACACTGAAGCTTTCTTT. Translated: CASRTNTEAFF. This chain joins TRBV7-9 and TRBJ1-1; D remains unclear. The CDR3 runs 11 residues. V dropped 6 bases and J dropped 1 base, with 3 bases sitting between them. CDR1 is SEHNR and CDR2 is FQNEAQ in the germline V gene (reference sequence). Full variable domain (remainder filled in from reference TRBV7-9 and TRBJ1-1): DTGVSQNPRHKITKRGQNVTFRCDPISEHNRLYWYRQTLGQGPEFLTYFQNEAQLEKSRLLSDRFSAERPKGSFSTLEIQRTEQGDSAMYLCASRTNTEAFFGQGTRLTVV.

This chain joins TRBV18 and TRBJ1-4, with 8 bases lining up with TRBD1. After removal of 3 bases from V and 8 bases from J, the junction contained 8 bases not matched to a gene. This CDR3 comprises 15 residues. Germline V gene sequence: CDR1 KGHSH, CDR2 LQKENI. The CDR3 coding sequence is TGTGCCAGCTCACCTGGTCAGGGGGCGGAGGAAAAACTGTTTTTT. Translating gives CASSPGQGAEEKLFF.

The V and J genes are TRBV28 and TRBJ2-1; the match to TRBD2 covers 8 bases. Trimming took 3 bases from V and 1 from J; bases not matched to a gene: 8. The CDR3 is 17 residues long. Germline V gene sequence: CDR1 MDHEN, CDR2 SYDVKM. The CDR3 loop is CASSFPGRDRSYNEQFF. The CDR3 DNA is TGTGCCAGCAGTTTCCCCGGGAGGGATAGGTCCTACAATGAGCAGTTCTTC.

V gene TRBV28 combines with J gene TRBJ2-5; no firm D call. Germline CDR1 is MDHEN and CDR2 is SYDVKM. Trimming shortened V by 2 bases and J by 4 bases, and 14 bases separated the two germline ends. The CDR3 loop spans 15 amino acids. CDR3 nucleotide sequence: TGTGCCAGCAGTTTACCCCGCAGCAATATAGAGACCCAGTACTTC. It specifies CASSLPRSNIETQYF.